The next 2 T cell receptor beta chains were all read from a single sample in a study of cytomegalovirus exposure and HLA in healthy donors. PCR primers comprised 60 Vbeta and 13 Jbeta primers. Clones were read by immunoSEQ multiplex PCR, and TCRdb kept only the in-frame ones, dropping some. The data show 100,000 to 150,000 clones, about 10% seen once. Source material: PBMCs. These TCRs come from a woman aged 18-35 years in good health and CMV-seropositive.

The sample holds one count of this clone. CDR3 amino acids: CASSTNRDRVIENTIYF. In nucleotides, the CDR3 is TGTGCCAGTAGTACGAACAGAGACAGGGTAATAGAAAACACCATATATTTT. The chain joins TRBV19 to TRBJ1-3; TRBD1 matches 7 bases. After removal of 4 bases from V and 6 bases from J, the junction contained 15 bases not matched to a gene. This CDR3 contains 17 residues. Looked up from germline, CDR1 is LNHDA and CDR2 is SQIVND (reference sequence).

The chain recombines TRBV6-1 with TRBJ1-4, with D hard to call. The V end lost 3 bases, the J end lost 9 bases, and 17 bases lay between the germline ends. CDR3 length: 15 residues. Germline V CDR1 and CDR2: MNHNS, SASEGT. CDR3 protein: CASSEETAALKKLFF. The CDR3 DNA reads TGTGCCAGCAGTGAGGAGACCGCTGCCCTCAAAAAACTGTTTTTT.